The TCR beta chain described here comes from a study of cytomegalovirus exposure and HLA in healthy donors. Whole-study findings and limits: Of the V segments, some could not be distinguished, including TRBV6-2 and TRBV6-3, and were excluded. Fewer N-insertions than the roughly 630-donor mean were reportedly shown by an Asian-associated ancestry cluster in a later analysis. The presence/absence work took it that sequencing depth was about the same across donors. In a later analysis, HLA-C alleles had the fewest associated TCRs, DRB1 alleles the most.

Note on this clone: Its antigen remains unidentified.

Primers: 60 Vbeta forward and 13 Jbeta reverse. Method: immunoSEQ multiplex PCR; TCRdb's copy keeps in-frame clones and lacks some. The listing records 60,000 to 70,000 clones. CDR1 is MNHEY and CDR2 is SVGAGI in the germline V gene. The germline V and J ends were trimmed by 7 bases and 9 bases, with 16 bases remaining between them. The CDR3 has 14 residues. Source material: PBMCs. The genes are TRBV6-5 and TRBJ1-6; the D gene is possibly TRBD1 (6 bases). The TCR originated in a boy younger than 18 in good health and CMV-seronegative. CDR3 residues: CASTTTQGPSPLHF. The CDR3 bases are TGTGCCAGCACCACGACACAGGGCCCTTCACCCCTCCACTTT.